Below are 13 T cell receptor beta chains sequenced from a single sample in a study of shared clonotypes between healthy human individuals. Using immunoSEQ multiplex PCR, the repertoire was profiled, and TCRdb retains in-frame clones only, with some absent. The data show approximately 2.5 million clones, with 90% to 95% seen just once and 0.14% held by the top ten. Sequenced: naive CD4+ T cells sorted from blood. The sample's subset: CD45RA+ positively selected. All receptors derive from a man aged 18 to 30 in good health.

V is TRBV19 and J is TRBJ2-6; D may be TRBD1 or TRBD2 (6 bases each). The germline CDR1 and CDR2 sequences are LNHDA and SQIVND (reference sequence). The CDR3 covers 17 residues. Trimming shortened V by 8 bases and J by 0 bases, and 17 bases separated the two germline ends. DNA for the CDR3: TGTGCCAGTCGACGGGGGCTCGATTTCTCTGGGGCCAACGTCCTGACTTTC. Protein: CASRRGLDFSGANVLTF.

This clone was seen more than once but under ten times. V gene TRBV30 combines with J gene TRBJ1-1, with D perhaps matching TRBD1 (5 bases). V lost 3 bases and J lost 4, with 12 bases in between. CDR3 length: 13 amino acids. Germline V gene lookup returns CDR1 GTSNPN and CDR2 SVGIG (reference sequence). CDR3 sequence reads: CAWRRVGGTEAFF. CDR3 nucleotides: TGTGCCTGGAGGCGAGTCGGGGGCACTGAAGCTTTCTTT.

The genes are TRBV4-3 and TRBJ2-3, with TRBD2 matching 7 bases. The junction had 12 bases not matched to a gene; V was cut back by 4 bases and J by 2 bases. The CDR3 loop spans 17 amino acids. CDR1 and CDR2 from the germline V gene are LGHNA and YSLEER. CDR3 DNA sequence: TGCGCCAGCAGCCTCAGCCGTGTAGGGAGGGACACAGATACGCAGTATTTT. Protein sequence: CASSLSRVGRDTDTQYF.

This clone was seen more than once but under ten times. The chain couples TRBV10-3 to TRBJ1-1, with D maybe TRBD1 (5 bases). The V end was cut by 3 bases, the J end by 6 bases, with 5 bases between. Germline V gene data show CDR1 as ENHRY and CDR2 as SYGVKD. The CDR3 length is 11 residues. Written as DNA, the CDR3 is TGTGCCATCAGTGAACAGGCTGAAGCTTTCTTT. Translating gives CAISEQAEAFF.

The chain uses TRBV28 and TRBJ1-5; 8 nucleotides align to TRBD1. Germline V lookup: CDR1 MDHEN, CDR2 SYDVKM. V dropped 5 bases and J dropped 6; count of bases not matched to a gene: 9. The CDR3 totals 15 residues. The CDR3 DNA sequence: TGTGCCAGCAGTCAAGGGACAGGTGCCGGTCAGCCCCAGCATTTT. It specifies CASSQGTGAGQPQHF.

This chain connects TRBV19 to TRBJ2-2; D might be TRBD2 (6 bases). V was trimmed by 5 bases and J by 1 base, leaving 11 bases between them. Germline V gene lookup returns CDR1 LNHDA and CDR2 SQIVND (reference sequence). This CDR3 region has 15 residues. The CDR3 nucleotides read TGTGCCAGTAGTGCCAGTAGCGGGAACACCGGGGAGCTGTTTTTT. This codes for CASSASSGNTGELFF.

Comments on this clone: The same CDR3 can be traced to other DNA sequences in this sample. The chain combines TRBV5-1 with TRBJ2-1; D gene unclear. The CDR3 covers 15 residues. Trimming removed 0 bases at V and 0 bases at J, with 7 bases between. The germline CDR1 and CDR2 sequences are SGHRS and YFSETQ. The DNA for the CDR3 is TGCGCCAGCAGCTTGGGTGCTAGCTCCTACAATGAGCAGTTCTTC. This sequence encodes CASSLGASSYNEQFF.

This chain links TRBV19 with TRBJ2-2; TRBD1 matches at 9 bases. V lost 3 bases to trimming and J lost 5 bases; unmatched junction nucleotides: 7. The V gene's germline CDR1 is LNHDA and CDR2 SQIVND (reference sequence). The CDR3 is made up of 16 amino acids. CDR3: CASSIRGQGGTGELFF. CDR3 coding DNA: TGTGCCAGTAGTATTAGGGGACAGGGAGGTACCGGGGAGCTGTTTTTT.

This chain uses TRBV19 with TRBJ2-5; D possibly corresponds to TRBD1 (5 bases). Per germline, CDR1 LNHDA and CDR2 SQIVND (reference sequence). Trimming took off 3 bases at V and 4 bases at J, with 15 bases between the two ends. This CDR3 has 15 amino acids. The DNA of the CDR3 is TGTGCCAGTAGTATCATAGGGGCCCCCTCAGAGACCCAGTACTTC. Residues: CASSIIGAPSETQYF.

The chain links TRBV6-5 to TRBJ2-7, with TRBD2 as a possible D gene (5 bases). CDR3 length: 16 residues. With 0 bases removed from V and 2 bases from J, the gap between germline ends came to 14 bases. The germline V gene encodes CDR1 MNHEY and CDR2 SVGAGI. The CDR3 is CASSYSIQDSAYEQYF. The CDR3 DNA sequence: TGTGCCAGCAGTTACTCGATCCAGGACTCCGCCTACGAGCAGTACTTC.

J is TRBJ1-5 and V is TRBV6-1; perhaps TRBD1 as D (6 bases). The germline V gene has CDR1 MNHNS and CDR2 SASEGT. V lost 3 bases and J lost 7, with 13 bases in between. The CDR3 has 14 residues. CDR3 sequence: CASSDLGGLQPQHF. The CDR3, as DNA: TGTGCCAGCAGTGATCTCGGGGGCTTGCAGCCCCAGCATTTT.

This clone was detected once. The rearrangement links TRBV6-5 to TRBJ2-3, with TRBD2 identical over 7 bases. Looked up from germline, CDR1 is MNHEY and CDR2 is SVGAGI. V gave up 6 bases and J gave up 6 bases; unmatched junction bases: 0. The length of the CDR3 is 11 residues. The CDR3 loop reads CASRREDTQYF. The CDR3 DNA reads TGTGCCAGCAGGCGGGAGGATACGCAGTATTTT.

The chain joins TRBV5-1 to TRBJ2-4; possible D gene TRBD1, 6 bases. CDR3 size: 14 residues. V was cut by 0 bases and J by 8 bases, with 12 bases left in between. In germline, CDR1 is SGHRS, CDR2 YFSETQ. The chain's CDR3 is CASSLVAGDDIQYF. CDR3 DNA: TGCGCCAGCAGCTTGGTGGCAGGGGATGACATTCAGTACTTC.